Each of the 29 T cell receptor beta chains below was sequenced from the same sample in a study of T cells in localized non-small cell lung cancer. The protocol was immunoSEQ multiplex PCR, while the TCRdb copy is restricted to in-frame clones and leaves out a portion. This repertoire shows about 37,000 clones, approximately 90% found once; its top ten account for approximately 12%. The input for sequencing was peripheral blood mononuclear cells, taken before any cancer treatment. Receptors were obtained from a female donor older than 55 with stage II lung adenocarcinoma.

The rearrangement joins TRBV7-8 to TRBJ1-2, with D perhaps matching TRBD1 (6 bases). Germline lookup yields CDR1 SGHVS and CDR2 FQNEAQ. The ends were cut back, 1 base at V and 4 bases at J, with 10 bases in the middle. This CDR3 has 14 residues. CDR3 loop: CASSLDRVLYGYTF. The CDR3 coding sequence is TGTGCCAGCAGCTTAGACAGGGTCCTCTATGGCTACACCTTC.

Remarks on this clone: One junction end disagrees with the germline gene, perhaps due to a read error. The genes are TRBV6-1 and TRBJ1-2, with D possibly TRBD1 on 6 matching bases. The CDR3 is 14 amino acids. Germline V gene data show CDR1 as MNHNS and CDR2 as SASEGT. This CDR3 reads CASSEYRADYGHTF. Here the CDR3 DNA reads TGTGCCAGCAGTGAATACAGGGCGGACTATGGCCACACCTTC.

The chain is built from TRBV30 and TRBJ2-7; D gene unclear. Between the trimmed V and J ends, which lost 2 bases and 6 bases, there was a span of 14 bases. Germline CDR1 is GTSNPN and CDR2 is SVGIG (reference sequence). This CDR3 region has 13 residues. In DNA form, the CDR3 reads TGTGCCTGGAGTTCCGGGTATGAAGCCGAGCAGTACTTC. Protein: CAWSSGYEAEQYF.

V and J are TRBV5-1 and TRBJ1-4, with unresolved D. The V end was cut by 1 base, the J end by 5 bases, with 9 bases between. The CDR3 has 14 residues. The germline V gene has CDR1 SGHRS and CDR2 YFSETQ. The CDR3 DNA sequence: TGCGCCAGCAGCTTGTGGGCAGGAAATGAAAAACTGTTTTTT. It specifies CASSLWAGNEKLFF.

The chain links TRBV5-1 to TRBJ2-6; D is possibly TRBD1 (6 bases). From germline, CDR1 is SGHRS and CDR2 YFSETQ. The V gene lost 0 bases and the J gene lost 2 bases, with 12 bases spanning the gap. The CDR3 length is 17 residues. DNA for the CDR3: TGCGCCAGCAGCTTGGCAGGGGTGGAAACTGGGGCCAACGTCCTGACTTTC. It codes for CASSLAGVETGANVLTF.

The CDR3 DNA is TGTGCCAGCAGCGGAGGAGGGCGAGATACGCAGTATTTT. It yields the protein CASSGGGRDTQYF. The chain is built from TRBV7-2 and TRBJ2-3, with a possible D match to TRBD2 (6 bases). V lost 5 bases and J 5 bases, leaving 11 bases between the germline ends. Germline V gene lookup returns CDR1 SGHTA and CDR2 FQGNSA. The CDR3 is 13 residues long.

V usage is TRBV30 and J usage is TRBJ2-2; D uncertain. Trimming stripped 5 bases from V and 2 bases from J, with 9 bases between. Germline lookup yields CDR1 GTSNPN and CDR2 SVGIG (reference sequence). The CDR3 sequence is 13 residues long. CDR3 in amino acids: CAWDVLNTGELFF. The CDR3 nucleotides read TGTGCCTGGGATGTTCTTAACACCGGGGAGCTGTTTTTT.

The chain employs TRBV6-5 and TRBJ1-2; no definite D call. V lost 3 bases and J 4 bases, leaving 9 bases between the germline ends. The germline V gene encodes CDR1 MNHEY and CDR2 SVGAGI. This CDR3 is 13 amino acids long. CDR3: CASSYASGYGYTF. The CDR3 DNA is TGTGCCAGCAGTTATGCGTCGGGCTATGGCTACACCTTC.

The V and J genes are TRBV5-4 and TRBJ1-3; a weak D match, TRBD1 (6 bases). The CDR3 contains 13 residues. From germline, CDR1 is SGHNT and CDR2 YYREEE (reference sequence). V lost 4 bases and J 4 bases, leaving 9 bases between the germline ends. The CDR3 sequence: CASSDGGGNTIYF. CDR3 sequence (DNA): TGTGCCAGCAGCGATGGGGGCGGAAACACCATATATTTT.

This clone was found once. The chain's CDR3 is CAISGGMNTEAFF. The DNA for the CDR3 is TGTGCCATCAGTGGGGGAATGAACACTGAAGCTTTCTTT. The chain joins TRBV10-3 to TRBJ1-1; no firm D call. CDR3 size: 13 residues. From germline, CDR1 is ENHRY and CDR2 SYGVKD. The V end was cut by 4 bases, the J end by 0 bases, with 6 bases between.

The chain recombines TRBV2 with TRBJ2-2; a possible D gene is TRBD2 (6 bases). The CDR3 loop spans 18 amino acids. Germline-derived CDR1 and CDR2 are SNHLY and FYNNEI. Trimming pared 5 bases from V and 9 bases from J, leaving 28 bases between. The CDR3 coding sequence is TGTGCCAGCAGTCTTATAGCTGGGACTCCCGGAGGACACCGGGAGCTGTTTTTT. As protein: CASSLIAGTPGGHRELFF.

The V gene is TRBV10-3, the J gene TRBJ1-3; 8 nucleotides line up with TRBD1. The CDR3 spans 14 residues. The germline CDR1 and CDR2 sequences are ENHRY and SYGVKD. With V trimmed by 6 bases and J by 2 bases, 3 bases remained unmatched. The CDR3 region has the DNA TGTGCCATCAGCAGGGGGCTTGCTGGAAACACCATATATTTT. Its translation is CAISRGLAGNTIYF.

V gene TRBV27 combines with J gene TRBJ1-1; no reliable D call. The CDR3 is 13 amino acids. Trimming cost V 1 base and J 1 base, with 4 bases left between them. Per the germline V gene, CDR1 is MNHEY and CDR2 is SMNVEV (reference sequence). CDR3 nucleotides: TGTGCCAGCAGTTTATTTCGGAACACTGAAGCTTTCTTT. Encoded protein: CASSLFRNTEAFF.

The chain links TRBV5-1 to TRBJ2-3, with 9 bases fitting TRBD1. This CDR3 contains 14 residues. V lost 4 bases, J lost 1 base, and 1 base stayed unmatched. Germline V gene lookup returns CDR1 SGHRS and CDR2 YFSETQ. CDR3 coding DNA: TGCGCCAGCAGCCGGGACAGGGGCACAGATACGCAGTATTTT. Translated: CASSRDRGTDTQYF.

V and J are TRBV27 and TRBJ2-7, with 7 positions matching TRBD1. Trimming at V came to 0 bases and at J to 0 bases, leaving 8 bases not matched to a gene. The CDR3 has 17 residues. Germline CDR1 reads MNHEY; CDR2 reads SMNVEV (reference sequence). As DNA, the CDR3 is TGTGCCAGCAGTTTATCCTTAGGGGGCGAATACTCCTACGAGCAGTACTTC. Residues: CASSLSLGGEYSYEQYF.

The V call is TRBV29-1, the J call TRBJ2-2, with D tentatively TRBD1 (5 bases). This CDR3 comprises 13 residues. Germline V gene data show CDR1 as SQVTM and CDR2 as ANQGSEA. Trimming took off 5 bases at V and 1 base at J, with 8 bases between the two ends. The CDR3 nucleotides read TGCAGCGTTCGCAGGGAGAACACCGGGGAGCTGTTTTTT. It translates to CSVRRENTGELFF.

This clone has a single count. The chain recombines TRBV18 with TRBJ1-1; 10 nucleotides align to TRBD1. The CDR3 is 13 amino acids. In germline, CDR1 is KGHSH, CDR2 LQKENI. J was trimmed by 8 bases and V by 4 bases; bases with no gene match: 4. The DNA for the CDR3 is TGTGCCAGCTCACTCGGACAGGGGGGAGAAGCTTTCTTT. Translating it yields CASSLGQGGEAFF.

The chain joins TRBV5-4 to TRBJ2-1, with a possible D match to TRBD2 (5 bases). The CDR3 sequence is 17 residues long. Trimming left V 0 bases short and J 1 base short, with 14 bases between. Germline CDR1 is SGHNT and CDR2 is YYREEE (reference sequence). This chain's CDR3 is CASSLAKRLASYNEQFF. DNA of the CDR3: TGTGCCAGCAGCTTGGCGAAGCGGCTAGCTTCCTACAATGAGCAGTTCTTC.

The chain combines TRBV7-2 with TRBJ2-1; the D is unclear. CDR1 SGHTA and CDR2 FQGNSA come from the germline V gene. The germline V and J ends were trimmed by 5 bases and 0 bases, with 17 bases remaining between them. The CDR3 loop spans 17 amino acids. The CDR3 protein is CASSISLLLSSYNEQFF. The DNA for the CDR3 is TGTGCCAGCAGCATTAGCCTCCTATTAAGCTCCTACAATGAGCAGTTCTTC.

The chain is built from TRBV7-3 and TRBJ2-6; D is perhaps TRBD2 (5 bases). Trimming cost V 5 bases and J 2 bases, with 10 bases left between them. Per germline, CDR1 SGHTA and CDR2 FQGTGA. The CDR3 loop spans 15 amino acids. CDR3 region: CASSPEAAGANVLTF. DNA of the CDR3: TGTGCCAGCAGCCCGGAGGCTGCTGGGGCCAACGTCCTGACTTTC. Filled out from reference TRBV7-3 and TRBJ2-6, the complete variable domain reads GAGVSQTPSNKVTEKGKYVELRCDPISGHTALYWYRQSLGQGPEFLIYFQGTGAADDSGLPNDRFFAVRPEGSVSTLKIQRTERGDSAVYLCASSPEAAGANVLTFGAGSRLTVL.

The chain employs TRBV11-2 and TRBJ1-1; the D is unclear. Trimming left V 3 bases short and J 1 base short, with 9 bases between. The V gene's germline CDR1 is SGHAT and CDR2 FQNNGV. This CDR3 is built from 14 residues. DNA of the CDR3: TGTGCCAGCAGCTTGGGCAATTGGAACACTGAAGCTTTCTTT. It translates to CASSLGNWNTEAFF.

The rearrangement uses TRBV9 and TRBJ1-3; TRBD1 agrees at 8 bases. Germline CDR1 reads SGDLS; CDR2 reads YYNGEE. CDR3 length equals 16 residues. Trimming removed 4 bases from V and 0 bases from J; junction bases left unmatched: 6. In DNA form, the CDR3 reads TGTGCCAGCAGCCCTCGGACAGGGACCTCTGGAAACACCATATATTTT. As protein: CASSPRTGTSGNTIYF. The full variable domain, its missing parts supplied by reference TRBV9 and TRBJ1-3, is DSGVTQTPKHLITATGQRVTLRCSPRSGDLSVYWYQQSLDQGLQFLIQYYNGEERAKGNILERFSAQQFPDLHSELNLSSLELGDSALYFCASSPRTGTSGNTIYFGEGSWLTVV.

The CDR3 here is CASSLTGTLNTGELFF. CDR3 sequence (DNA): TGCGCCAGCAGCTTGACCGGGACACTGAACACCGGGGAGCTGTTTTTT. The genes are TRBV5-1 and TRBJ2-2; D possibly corresponds to TRBD1 (6 bases). Germline V gives CDR1 SGHRS, CDR2 YFSETQ. CDR3 length equals 16 residues. The ends were cut back, 1 base at V and 1 base at J, with 11 bases in the middle.

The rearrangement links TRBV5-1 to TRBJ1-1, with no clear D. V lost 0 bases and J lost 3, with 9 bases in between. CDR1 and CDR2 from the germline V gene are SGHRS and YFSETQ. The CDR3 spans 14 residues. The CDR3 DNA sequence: TGCGCCAGCAGCTTGGCCATTGCCTACACTGAAGCTTTCTTT. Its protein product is CASSLAIAYTEAFF.

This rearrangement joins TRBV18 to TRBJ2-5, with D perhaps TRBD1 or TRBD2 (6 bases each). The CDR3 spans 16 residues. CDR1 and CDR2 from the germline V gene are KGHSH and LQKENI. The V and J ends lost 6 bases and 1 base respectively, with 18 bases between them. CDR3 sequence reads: CASSWGAVGSQETQYF. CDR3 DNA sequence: TGTGCCAGCTCCTGGGGGGCGGTTGGGAGCCAAGAGACCCAGTACTTC.

CDR3: CASSDVSWQYF. In DNA, the CDR3 is TGTGCCAGCTCGGACGTTAGCTGGCAGTACTTC. The chain carries TRBV18 and TRBJ2-7; D gene uncertain. This CDR3 has 11 residues. Trimming left V 6 bases short and J 9 bases short, with 12 bases between. Per germline, CDR1 KGHSH and CDR2 LQKENI.

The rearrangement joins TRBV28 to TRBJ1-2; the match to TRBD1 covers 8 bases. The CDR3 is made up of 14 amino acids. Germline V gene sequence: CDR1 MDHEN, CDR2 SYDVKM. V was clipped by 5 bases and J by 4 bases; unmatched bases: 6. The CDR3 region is CASSPGQATYGYTF. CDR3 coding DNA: TGTGCCAGCAGTCCGGGACAGGCCACCTATGGCTACACCTTC.

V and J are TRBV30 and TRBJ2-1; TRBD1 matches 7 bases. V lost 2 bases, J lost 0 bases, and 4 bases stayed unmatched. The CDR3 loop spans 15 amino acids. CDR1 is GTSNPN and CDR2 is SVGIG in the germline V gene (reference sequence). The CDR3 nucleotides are TGTGCCTGGAGTCAGGGGGTCGACTCCTACAATGAGCAGTTCTTC. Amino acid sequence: CAWSQGVDSYNEQFF.

The CDR3 coding sequence is TGTGCCAGCAGATGGACAGGGGAAACTGAAGCTTTCTTT. Residues: CASRWTGETEAFF. The V call is TRBV7-6, the J call TRBJ1-1, with 9 positions matching TRBD1. Germline CDR1 SGHVS, CDR2 FNYEAQ. V trimming: 6 bases; J trimming: 5 bases; junction bases outside the gene matches: 4. The CDR3 contains 13 residues.